This T cell receptor (beta chain) was profiled in a study of cytomegalovirus exposure and HLA in healthy donors. Study details: Among the roughly 430 genotyped donors, just over 80% were placed in the Caucasian-associated ancestry cluster. Study-wide points: The authors listed 180 or so TCR beta chains as cytomegalovirus-associated.

Primers included in the PCR were 60 Vbeta and 13 Jbeta primers. Measured with immunoSEQ multiplex PCR; TCRdb has only the in-frame clones, and not every one. This repertoire shows about 160,000 clones, around 60% found once; its top ten account for approximately 6.6%. Comment on this clone: What it binds is not known.

The sequence came from an older woman in good health and CMV-seropositive. Sequenced input: PBMCs.

CDR3 sequence reads: CASSFSVSSYEQYF. The CDR3 DNA sequence: TGTGCCAGCAGTTTTAGCGTAAGCTCCTACGAGCAGTACTTC. The V and J genes are TRBV28 and TRBJ2-7; D might be TRBD2 (5 bases). The CDR3 runs to 14 residues. The V end lost 3 bases, the J end lost 0 bases, and 9 bases lay between the germline ends. Germline values: CDR1 MDHEN, CDR2 SYDVKM.